The rows below give T cell receptor beta chains drawn from one sample of a study of blood T cell repertoires in COVID-19. Libraries were prepared by immunoSEQ multiplex PCR; TCRdb keeps only in-frame clonotypes and omits some of them. This table has 200,000 to 250,000 clones, 83% appearing once. Specimen: PBMCs or T cells enriched from blood (not recorded which). The origin of the receptors is a woman between 45 and 65 years old who had been exposed to COVID-19. CDR3s leave out the opening cysteine and the closing phenylalanine or tryptophan. Fields, in order: J gene, V gene, CDR3 protein.

TRBJ2-2	TRBV29-1	SVRTDLNTGELF
TRBJ1-5	TRBV12-5	ASGLAGNQPQH
TRBJ1-2	TRBV18	ASSRTGVDGYT
TRBJ1-1	TRBV10-3	AISTDRDVTEAF
TRBJ1-4	TRBV19	ASSSPVETNEKLF
TRBJ2-1	TRBV14	ASSHLERGGLEQF
TRBJ1-2	TRBV6-4	ASSDLRGYT
TRBJ2-6	TRBV6-5	ASSFDGAGANVLT
TRBJ2-3	TRBV28	ASSQTRGGSFADTQY
TRBJ2-3	TRBV10-1	ASSERSGSTDTQY
TRBJ1-6	TRBV4-1	ASSNRETLYNSPLH
TRBJ2-1	TRBV6-6	ASSPGLAGGPGEQF
TRBJ2-5	TRBV10-1	ASSATSGGPGKETQY
TRBJ2-7	TRBV5-5	ASSFSYEQY
TRBJ1-5	TRBV12-5	ASGLVGRTGGFANQPQH
TRBJ1-5	TRBV11-2	ASSLDTHQPQH
TRBJ1-3	TRBV5-4	ASSLGRGAGNTIY
TRBJ2-7	TRBV7-2	ASRPSGAYEQY
TRBJ2-7	TRBV12-5	ASGLSSYEQY
TRBJ1-1	TRBV24-1	ATSDFRATEAF
TRBJ2-5	TRBV4-1	ASSRIISGVQETQY
TRBJ2-1	TRBV5-5	ASSWVAGNEQF
TRBJ1-1	TRBV28	ASSLGGIPNTEAF
TRBJ1-3	TRBV3-1/TRBV3-2	ASSRRPLGGAGNTIY
TRBJ2-7	TRBV13	ASSQGPVTYEQY
TRBJ1-1	TRBV6-5	ASSHGINTEAF
TRBJ1-1	TRBV2	ASSNPQGMRAEAF
TRBJ2-3	TRBV24-1	ATSDPRPGTGVTDTQY
TRBJ2-5	TRBV5-1	ASSPGLAGGRWETQY
TRBJ1-3	TRBV7-9	ASRSTGRGNTIY
TRBJ2-7	TRBV28	ASSFAGQGKSEQY
TRBJ2-5	TRBV6-5	ASRPGGFETQY
TRBJ1-1	TRBV12-3/TRBV12-4	ASNQGLGTEAF
TRBJ2-5	TRBV28	ASALDRGSQETQY
TRBJ1-1	TRBV4-1	ASSQDPGVTEAF
TRBJ1-4	TRBV5-1	ASSYRAGVDEKLF
TRBJ1-1	TRBV5-5	ASRRTGWPEAF
TRBJ1-4	TRBV9	ASSVDRAGEKLF
TRBJ2-7	TRBV10-3	ASSPRTYEQY
TRBJ2-7	TRBV2	ASSGTSGGAYEQY
TRBJ2-3	TRBV10-2	ASRGGTATDTQY
TRBJ2-5	TRBV5-4	ASSWGTSGPGAQY
TRBJ1-1	TRBV3-1/TRBV3-2	ASSQDWGGLNTEAF